This T cell receptor (beta chain) was recorded in a study of response to subunit inactivated influenza vaccine. The CDR3 covers 13 residues. Germline V gene data show CDR1 as MNHNS and CDR2 as SASEGT. The V segment lost 10 bases and the J segment 8 bases; nucleotides outside the gene matches: 10. Broader study findings: Few additional T cells are recruited per seasonal influenza vaccination, authors suggested.

This clonotype was seen a handful of times. Its antigen is still unknown. A single record per CDR3 protein comes from TCRdb applying MiXCR to the RT-PCR reads. Among hundreds of thousands of distinct CDR3 sequences listed, 16% were seen once. This specimen consisted of CD4+ T cells sorted from PBMCs, obtained around 2 years after vaccination. The rearrangement links TRBV6-1 to TRBJ1-4; 7 bases map to TRBD1. The TCR sequence derives from a man between 50 and 69 years old who received an inactivated influenza vaccine. In DNA form, the CDR3 reads TGTGCCACCCTAGGGGGCTTCCGGGAAAAACTGTTTTTT. It yields the protein CATLGGFREKLFF.